The source of this TCR beta chain is a study of CD8+CD57+ T cells in acquired aplastic anemia. Findings and limits, study-wide: Diversity in CD8+CD57+ cells from patients fell below that of the total CD4+ and CD8+ cell pools. This difference was described as decreased diversity. The same twenty-nine CD8+ CDR3 sequences occurred in patients and in controls.

Using genomic DNA as the template, TCR beta VDJ and CDR3 profiling was carried out. In TCRdb, the reads were re-called with MiXCR into one record per CDR3 protein. In the table there are roughly 17,000 distinct CDR3 sequences, about 40% of which are singletons. An expansion of CD8+CD57+ cells by flow cytometry had been shown in patients chosen for sequencing. The patients all had a severe acquired aplastic anemia diagnosis. Bead-enriching CD8+CD57+ cells gave a mean 1.6 ug DNA. This clonotype has at least ten counts. Its antigen is currently unknown. The sample consisted of CD8+CD57+ T cells sorted from PBMCs. Subset reported: bead-enriched CD8+CD57+ effector memory T cells from SAA patients. The clonotype comes from a human donor with aplastic anemia.

This chain's CDR3 is CASSGTDLHFYEQYF. The CDR3 DNA follows: TGCGCCAGCAGCGGAACGGACCTGCATTTCTACGAGCAGTACTTC. The genes are TRBV10-2 and TRBJ2-7; D is unclear. V was clipped by 6 bases and J by 3 bases, with 18 bases between them. The germline CDR1 and CDR2 sequences are WSHSY and SAAADI. The CDR3 consists of 15 residues.